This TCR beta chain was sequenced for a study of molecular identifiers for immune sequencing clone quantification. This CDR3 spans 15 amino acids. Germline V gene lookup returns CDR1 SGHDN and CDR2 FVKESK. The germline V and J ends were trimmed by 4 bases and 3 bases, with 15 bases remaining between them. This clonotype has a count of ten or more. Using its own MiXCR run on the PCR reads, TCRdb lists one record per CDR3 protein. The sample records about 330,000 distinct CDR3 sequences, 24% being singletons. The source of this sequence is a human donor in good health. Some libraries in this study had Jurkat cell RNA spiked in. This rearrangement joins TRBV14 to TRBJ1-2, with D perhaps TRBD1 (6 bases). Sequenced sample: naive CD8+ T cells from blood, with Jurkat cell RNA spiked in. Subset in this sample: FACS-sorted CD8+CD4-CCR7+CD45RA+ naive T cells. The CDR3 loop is CASSPGRGGYYGYTF. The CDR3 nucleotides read TGTGCCAGCAGCCCTGGACGGGGGGGCTACTATGGCTACACCTTC.